A selection of T cell receptor beta chains follows, all from one sample in a study of cytomegalovirus exposure and HLA in healthy donors. The data were produced by immunoSEQ multiplex PCR, yet TCRdb's version contains in-frame clones alone and is incomplete. The sample carries 130,000 or so clones, just over 65% recorded once. The sample was PBMCs. These receptors were taken from a man between 18 and 29 years old in good health and CMV-seronegative. Both conserved end residues are part of each CDR3. D genes are given only for firm matches. Clone size, where shown, is once, few, many, or a class for clones that have expanded.

CDR3aa	CDR3nt	d_gene	abundance	v_gene	j_gene
CASSLGSGQGGNEQFF	TGTGCCAGCAGCTTAGGCTCCGGACAGGGAGGAAATGAGCAGTTCTTC	TRBD1	-	TRBV13	TRBJ2-1
CSSSSRIRLPPSHEQFF	TGTTCCAGCAGCTCCAGGATACGGCTGCCACCCTCTCATGAGCAGTTCTTC	-	-	TRBV7-9	TRBJ2-1
CASSHGQGPRETQYF	TGTGCCAGCTCACACGGACAAGGGCCTAGGGAGACCCAGTACTTC	-	-	TRBV18	TRBJ2-5
CASSYGAGGSTDTQYF	TGTGCCAGCAGTTACGGGGCGGGGGGTAGCACAGATACGCAGTATTTT	TRBD2	once	TRBV6-6	TRBJ2-3
CASSYSGTGREQYF	TGTGCCAGCAGTTACTCGGGGACAGGGAGGGAGCAGTACTTC	TRBD1	-	TRBV6-5	TRBJ2-7
CTSGGTEAFF	TGCACCTCAGGGGGCACTGAAGCTTTCTTT	TRBD1	-	TRBV29-1	TRBJ1-1
CASSDTRGRQTHTRQYF	TGTGCCAGCAGTGACACCAGGGGGCGGCAGACCCACACCCGTCAGTACTTC	TRBD1	-	TRBV6-1	TRBJ2-5
CASSYGQGNSDTQYF	TGTGCCAGCAGTTACGGACAGGGTAATTCAGATACGCAGTATTTT	TRBD1	-	TRBV6-5	TRBJ2-3
CASSDTRESYEQYF	TGTGCCAGCAGTGATACTAGAGAGTCCTACGAGCAGTACTTC	-	once	TRBV6-1	TRBJ2-7
CASSSVNQPQHF	TGTGCCAGCAGCTCAGTTAACCAGCCCCAGCATTTT	-	-	TRBV7-2	TRBJ1-5
CACEPGQHNEGSFEKLFF	TGTGCCTGTGAACCGGGACAGCATAATGAAGGATCCTTTGAAAAACTGTTTTTT	TRBD1	-	TRBV30	TRBJ1-4
CASSYDRPSGGYGYTF	TGTGCCAGCAGTTACGACCGTCCGTCGGGTGGCTATGGCTACACCTTC	-	-	TRBV6-5	TRBJ1-2
CASSVGQGKQYF	TGTGCCAGCAGCGTAGGACAGGGGAAGCAGTACTTC	TRBD1	-	TRBV9	TRBJ2-7
CASERRDSLYGYTF	TGTGCCAGCGAGCGCCGGGACAGCCTCTATGGCTACACCTTC	TRBD1	-	TRBV5-4	TRBJ1-2
CASSQEVASGSTYNEQFF	TGCGCCAGCAGCCAAGAAGTTGCTAGCGGGAGTACCTACAATGAGCAGTTCTTC	TRBD2	few	TRBV4-3	TRBJ2-1
CSSSLSAERNQPQHF	TGTTCCAGCAGCTTATCAGCCGAGCGTAATCAGCCCCAGCATTTT	-	-	TRBV7-9	TRBJ1-5
CATSGDRVAVSGYPF	TGTGCCACCAGCGGCGACAGGGTCGCCGTTAGTGGCTACCCCTTC	TRBD1	-	TRBV15	TRBJ1-2
CATSRRPGTSGSYEQYF	TGTGCCACCAGCAGACGGCCCGGGACTAGCGGATCCTACGAGCAGTACTTC	TRBD2	-	TRBV15	TRBJ2-7
CASRSVSGANVLTF	TGCGCCAGCAGATCCGTCTCTGGGGCCAACGTCCTGACTTTC	-	few	TRBV5-1	TRBJ2-6
CASSSQGNTEAFF	TGTGCCAGCAGTTCCCAGGGGAACACTGAAGCTTTCTTT	-	-	TRBV16	TRBJ1-1
CSSSLGPGYGYTF	TGTTCCAGCAGCTTAGGCCCAGGCTATGGCTACACCTTC	-	-	TRBV7-9	TRBJ1-2
CASSPISGGTEAFF	TGTGCCAGCAGCCCGATTTCAGGGGGCACTGAAGCTTTCTTT	TRBD1	-	TRBV7-9	TRBJ1-1
CDRDKSYEQYF	TGTGACCGGGACAAGTCCTACGAGCAGTACTTC	-	-	TRBV6-5	TRBJ2-7
CASSVTSGYEQYF	TGTGCCAGCAGCGTGACTAGCGGCTACGAGCAGTACTTC	TRBD2	-	TRBV9	TRBJ2-7
CASSLGQGGYGYTF	TGCGCCAGCAGCTTGGGGCAGGGCGGCTATGGCTACACCTTC	-	-	TRBV5-1	TRBJ1-2
CASSASGGYGGDNEQFF	TGTGCCAGCAGCGCCTCGGGAGGGTATGGGGGGGACAATGAGCAGTTCTTC	-	few	TRBV21-1	TRBJ2-1
CASSLLRGTYTGELFF	TGTGCCAGCAGTTTACTGAGGGGGACGTACACCGGGGAGCTGTTTTTT	-	-	TRBV27	TRBJ2-2
CASSLAGLNEQFF	TGTGCCAGCAGCTTAGCGGGCCTTAATGAGCAGTTCTTC	-	-	TRBV7-9	TRBJ2-1
CASTSFSTDTQYF	TGTGCCAGCACTAGTTTTAGCACAGATACGCAGTATTTT	-	-	TRBV2	TRBJ2-3
CASSWTGGVSYEQYF	TGCGCCAGCAGTTGGACAGGGGGGGTGTCCTACGAGCAGTACTTC	TRBD1	-	TRBV10-2	TRBJ2-7
CASSQARVAGKNEQYF	TGCGCCAGCAGCCAAGCAAGAGTAGCGGGAAAGAACGAGCAGTACTTC	TRBD2	-	TRBV4-3	TRBJ2-7
CASSGDRGLNQPQHF	TGTGCCAGCAGCGGGGACAGGGGGCTGAATCAGCCCCAGCATTTT	TRBD1	-	TRBV5-5	TRBJ1-5
CASSQDLGLMPQHF	TGCGCCAGCAGCCAAGATCTCGGTCTGATGCCCCAGCATTTT	-	few	TRBV4-1	TRBJ1-5
CASSAPVREAFF	TGTGCCAGCAGCGCGCCTGTCCGAGAAGCTTTCTTT	-	-	TRBV28	TRBJ1-1
CASSPAVGGQQNTEAFF	TGTGCCAGCAGTCCCGCTGTGGGGGGACAGCAGAACACTGAAGCTTTCTTT	TRBD1	-	TRBV27	TRBJ1-1
CASSLGPTGTEAFF	TGTGCCAGCAGCTTGGGGCCCACAGGGACTGAAGCTTTCTTT	-	-	TRBV11-2	TRBJ1-1
CAWSGDYNRAELPKNIQYF	TGTGCCTGGAGTGGGGACTATAACAGGGCCGAGTTACCCAAAAACATTCAGTACTTC	-	-	TRBV30	TRBJ2-4
CASSPGPGNTIYF	TGTGCCAGCAGCCCAGGTCCCGGAAACACCATATATTTT	-	-	TRBV7-9	TRBJ1-3
CASSQVSGIAKNIQYF	TGTGCCAGCAGCCAAGTATCGGGGATAGCCAAAAACATTCAGTACTTC	-	-	TRBV4-2	TRBJ2-4
CASSSRQGTGELFF	TGTGCCAGCAGCTCCCGACAGGGGACCGGGGAGCTGTTTTTT	TRBD1	-	TRBV11-3	TRBJ2-2
CASSLLGTGISTDTQYF	TGTGCCAGCAGCTTACTCGGGACAGGGATTAGCACAGATACGCAGTATTTT	TRBD1	-	TRBV7-8	TRBJ2-3
CASGLAGGRTYEQYF	TGTGCCTCGGGACTAGCGGGAGGTCGTACCTACGAGCAGTACTTC	TRBD2	-	TRBV30	TRBJ2-7
CASSHREQYF	TGTGCCAGCAGCCACCGGGAGCAGTACTTC	-	few	TRBV28	TRBJ2-7
CASSQARINEKLFF	TGTGCCAGCAGCCAAGCGCGGATTAATGAAAAACTGTTTTTT	-	-	TRBV14	TRBJ1-4
CASSLVAGEQYF	TGTGCCAGCAGCTTAGTAGCTGGTGAGCAGTACTTC	-	-	TRBV7-2	TRBJ2-7
CASSQDKAGYNEQFF	TGCGCCAGCAGCCAAGACAAGGCGGGCTACAATGAGCAGTTCTTC	-	-	TRBV4-1	TRBJ2-1